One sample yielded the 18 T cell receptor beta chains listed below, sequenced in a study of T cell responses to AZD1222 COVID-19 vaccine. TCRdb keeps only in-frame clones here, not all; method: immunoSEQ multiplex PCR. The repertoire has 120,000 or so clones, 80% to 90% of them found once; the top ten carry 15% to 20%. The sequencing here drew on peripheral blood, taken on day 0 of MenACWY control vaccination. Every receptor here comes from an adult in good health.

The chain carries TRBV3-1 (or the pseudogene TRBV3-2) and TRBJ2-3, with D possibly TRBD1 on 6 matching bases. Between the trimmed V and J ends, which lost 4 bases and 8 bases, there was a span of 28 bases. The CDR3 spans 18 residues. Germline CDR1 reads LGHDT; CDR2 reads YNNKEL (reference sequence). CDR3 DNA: TGTGCCAGCAGCCCATTGTTTCCAGGGCAACACAAAGGGGGTACGCAGTATTTT. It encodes CASSPLFPGQHKGGTQYF.

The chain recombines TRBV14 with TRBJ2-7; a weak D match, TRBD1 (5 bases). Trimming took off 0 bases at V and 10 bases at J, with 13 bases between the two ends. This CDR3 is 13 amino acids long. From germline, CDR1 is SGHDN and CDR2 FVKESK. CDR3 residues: CASSQDLQAFQYF. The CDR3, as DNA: TGTGCCAGCAGCCAAGATCTACAGGCCTTTCAGTACTTC.

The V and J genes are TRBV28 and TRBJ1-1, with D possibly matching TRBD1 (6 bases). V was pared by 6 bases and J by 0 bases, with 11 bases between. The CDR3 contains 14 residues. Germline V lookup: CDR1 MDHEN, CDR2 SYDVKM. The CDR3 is CASRPGQMNTEAFF. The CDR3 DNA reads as TGTGCCAGCAGGCCCGGACAGATGAACACTGAAGCTTTCTTT.

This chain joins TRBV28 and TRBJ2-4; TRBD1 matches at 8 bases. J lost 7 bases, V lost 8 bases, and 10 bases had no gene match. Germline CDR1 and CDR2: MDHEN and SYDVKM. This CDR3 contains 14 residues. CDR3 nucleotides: TGTGCCAGCTATCGACAGGGGCGCGGGAACATTCAGTACTTC. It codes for CASYRQGRGNIQYF. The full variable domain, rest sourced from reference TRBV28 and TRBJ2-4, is DVKVTQSSRYLVKRTGEKVFLECVQDMDHENMFWYRQDPGLGLRLIYFSYDVKMKEKGDIPEGYSVSREKKERFSLILESASTNQTSMYLCASYRQGRGNIQYFGAGTRLSVL.

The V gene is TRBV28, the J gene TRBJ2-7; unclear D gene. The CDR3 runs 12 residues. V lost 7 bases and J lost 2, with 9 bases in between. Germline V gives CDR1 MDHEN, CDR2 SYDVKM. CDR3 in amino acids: CASNTDPYEQYF. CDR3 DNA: TGTGCCAGCAACACAGATCCCTACGAGCAGTACTTC.

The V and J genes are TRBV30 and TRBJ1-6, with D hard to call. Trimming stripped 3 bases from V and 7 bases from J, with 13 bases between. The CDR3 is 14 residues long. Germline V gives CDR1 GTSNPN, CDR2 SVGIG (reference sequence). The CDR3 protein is CAWRDPRMNSPLHF. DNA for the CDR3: TGTGCCTGGAGAGATCCACGAATGAATTCACCCCTCCACTTT.

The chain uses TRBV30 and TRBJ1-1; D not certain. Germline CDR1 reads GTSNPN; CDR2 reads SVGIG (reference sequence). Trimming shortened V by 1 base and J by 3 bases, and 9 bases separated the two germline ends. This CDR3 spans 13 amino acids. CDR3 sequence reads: CAWSGEADTEAFF. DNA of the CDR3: TGTGCCTGGAGTGGGGAGGCGGACACTGAAGCTTTCTTT.

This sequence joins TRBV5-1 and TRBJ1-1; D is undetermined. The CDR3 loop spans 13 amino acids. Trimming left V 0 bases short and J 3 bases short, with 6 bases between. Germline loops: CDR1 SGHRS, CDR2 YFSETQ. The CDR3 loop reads CASSLVADTEAFF. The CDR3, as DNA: TGCGCCAGCAGCTTGGTGGCGGACACTGAAGCTTTCTTT.

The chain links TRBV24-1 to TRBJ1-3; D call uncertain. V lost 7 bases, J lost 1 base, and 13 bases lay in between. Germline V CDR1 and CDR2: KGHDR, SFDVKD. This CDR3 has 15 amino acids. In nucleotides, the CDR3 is TGTGCCACCAGCGACCCCGTCCGGTCTGGAAACACCATATATTTT. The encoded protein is CATSDPVRSGNTIYF.

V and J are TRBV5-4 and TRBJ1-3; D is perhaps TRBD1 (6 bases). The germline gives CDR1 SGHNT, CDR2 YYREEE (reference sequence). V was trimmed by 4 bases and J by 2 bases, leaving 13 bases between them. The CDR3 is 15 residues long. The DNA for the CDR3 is TGTGCCAGCAGCCTACAGGGAATGGCTGGAAACACCATATATTTT. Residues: CASSLQGMAGNTIYF.

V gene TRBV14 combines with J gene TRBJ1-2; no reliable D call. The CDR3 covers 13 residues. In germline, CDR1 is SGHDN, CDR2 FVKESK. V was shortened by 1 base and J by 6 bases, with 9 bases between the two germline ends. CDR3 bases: TGTGCCAGCAGCCAAGGCCAGGCTCATGGCTACACCTTC. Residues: CASSQGQAHGYTF.

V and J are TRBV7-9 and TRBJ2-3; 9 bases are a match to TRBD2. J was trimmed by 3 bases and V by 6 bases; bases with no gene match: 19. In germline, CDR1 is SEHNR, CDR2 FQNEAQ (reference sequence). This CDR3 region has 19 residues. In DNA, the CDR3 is TGTGCCAGCAGTCCGGGAAGCGGGAGGATAGGGGATAAGACAGATACGCAGTATTTT. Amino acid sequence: CASSPGSGRIGDKTDTQYF.

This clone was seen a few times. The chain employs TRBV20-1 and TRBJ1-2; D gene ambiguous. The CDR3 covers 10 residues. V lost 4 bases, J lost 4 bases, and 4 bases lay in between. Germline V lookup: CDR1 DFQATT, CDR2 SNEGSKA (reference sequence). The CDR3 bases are TGCAGTGCTAATGGCTATGGCTACACCTTC. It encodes CSANGYGYTF.

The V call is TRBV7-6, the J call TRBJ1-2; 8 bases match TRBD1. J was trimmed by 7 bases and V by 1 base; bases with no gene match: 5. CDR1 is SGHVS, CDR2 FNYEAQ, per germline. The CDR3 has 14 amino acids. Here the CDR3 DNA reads TGTGCCAGCAGCTTAGTACAGGGGGTCGGTGGCTACACCTTC. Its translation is CASSLVQGVGGYTF.

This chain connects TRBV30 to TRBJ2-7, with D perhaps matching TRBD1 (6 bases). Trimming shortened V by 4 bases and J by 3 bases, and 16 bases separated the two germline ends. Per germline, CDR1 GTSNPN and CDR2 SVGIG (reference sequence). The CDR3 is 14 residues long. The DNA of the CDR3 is TGTGCCTGGATAAGGGCAGGGGTTCTCTACGAGCAGTACTTC. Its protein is CAWIRAGVLYEQYF.

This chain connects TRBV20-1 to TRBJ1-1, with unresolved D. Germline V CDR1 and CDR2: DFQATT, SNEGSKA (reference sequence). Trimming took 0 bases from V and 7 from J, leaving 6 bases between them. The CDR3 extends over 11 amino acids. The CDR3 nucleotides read TGCAGTGCTAGAGATCGGTATGAAGCTTTCTTT. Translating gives CSARDRYEAFF.

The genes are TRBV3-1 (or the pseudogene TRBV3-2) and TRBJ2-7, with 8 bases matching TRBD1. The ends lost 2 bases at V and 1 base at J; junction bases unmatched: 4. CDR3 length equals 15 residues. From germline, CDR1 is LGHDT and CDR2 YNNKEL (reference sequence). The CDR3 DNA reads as TGTGCCAGCAGCCAAATGTACAGGGGGTCCTACGAGCAGTACTTC. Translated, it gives CASSQMYRGSYEQYF.

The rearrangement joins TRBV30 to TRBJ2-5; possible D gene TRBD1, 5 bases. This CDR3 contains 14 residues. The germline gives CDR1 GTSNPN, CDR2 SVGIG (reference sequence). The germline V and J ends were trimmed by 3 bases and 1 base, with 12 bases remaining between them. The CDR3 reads CAWRRGRLQETQYF. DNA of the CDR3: TGTGCCTGGAGAAGGGGCCGTCTCCAAGAGACCCAGTACTTC.